This T cell receptor (beta chain) was documented in a study of blood T cell repertoires in COVID-19. About the study: The analysed material was cDNA or gDNA that came from T cells, B-cell-depleted T cells, or PBMCs.

The CDR3 loop spans 16 amino acids. Germline CDR1 MNHEY, CDR2 SVGAGI. V gave up 1 base and J gave up 2 bases, with 15 bases separating them. In the original analysis: Amplified reference gene primers provided the basis for estimating nucleated cell counts. The method was immunoSEQ multiplex PCR; TCRdb's version includes in-frame clones alone and lacks a portion of them. V, J and clone size were drawn from that table, and D and trimming were deduced from the DNA. The sample records under 150,000 clones, 80% to 90% being singletons. Sequenced sample: peripheral blood. This clonotype was sampled from a man aged 45 to 65 with active COVID-19. This chain uses TRBV6-5 with TRBJ2-7; D may be TRBD2 (5 bases). The CDR3 sequence: CASSYYPSGKTYEQYF. The CDR3 DNA reads as TGTGCCAGCAGTTACTACCCCTCCGGGAAAACCTACGAGCAGTACTTC.